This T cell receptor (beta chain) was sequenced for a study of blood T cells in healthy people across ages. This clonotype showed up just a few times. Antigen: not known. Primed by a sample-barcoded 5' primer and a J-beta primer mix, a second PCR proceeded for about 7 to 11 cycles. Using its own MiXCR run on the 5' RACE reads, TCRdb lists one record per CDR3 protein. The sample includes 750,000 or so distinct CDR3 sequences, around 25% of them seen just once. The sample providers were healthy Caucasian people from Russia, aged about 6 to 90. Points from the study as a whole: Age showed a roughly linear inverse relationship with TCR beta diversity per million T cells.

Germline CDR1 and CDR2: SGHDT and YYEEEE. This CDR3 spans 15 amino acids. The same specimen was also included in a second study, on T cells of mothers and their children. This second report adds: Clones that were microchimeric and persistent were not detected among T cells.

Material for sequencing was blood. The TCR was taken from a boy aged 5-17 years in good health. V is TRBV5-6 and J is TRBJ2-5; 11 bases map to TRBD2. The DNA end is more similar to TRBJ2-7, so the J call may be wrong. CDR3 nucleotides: TGTGCCAGCAGCTCACTAGCGGGAGTGGGCTACGAGCAGTACTTC. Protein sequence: CASSSLAGVGYEQYF.